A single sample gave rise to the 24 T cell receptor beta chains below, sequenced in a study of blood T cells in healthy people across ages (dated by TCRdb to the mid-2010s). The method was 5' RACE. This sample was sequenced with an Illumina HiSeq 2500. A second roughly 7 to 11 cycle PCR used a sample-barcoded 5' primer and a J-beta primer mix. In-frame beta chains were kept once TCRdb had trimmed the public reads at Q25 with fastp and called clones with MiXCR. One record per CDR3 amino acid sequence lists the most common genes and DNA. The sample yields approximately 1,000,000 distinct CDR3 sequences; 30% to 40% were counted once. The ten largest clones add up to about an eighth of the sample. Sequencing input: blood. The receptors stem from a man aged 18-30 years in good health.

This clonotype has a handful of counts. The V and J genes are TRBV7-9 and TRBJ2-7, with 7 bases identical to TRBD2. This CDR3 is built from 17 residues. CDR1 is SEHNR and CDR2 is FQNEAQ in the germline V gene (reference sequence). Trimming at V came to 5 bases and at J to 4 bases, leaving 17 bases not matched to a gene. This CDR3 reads CASSPLGASGFFYEQYF. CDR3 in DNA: TGTGCCAGCAGCCCCCTCGGGGCTAGCGGCTTTTTTTACGAGCAGTACTTC.

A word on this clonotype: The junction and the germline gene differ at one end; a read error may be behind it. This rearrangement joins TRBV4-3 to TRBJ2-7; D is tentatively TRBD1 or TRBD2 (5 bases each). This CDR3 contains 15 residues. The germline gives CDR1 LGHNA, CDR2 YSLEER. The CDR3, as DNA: TGCGCCAACAGCCAAGATAGGGACGGAACCTACGAGCAGTACTTC. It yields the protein CANSQDRDGTYEQYF.

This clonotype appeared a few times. CDR3 nucleotides: TGTGCCTGGAGTCCCGGGGCCGGGGAGCTGTTTTTT. Amino acid sequence: CAWSPGAGELFF. The chain combines TRBV30 with TRBJ2-2, with D possibly TRBD2 on 5 matching bases. The CDR3 has 12 amino acids. Germline V gives CDR1 GTSNPN, CDR2 SVGIG (reference sequence). Trimming removed 2 bases from V and 6 bases from J, with 7 bases in between.

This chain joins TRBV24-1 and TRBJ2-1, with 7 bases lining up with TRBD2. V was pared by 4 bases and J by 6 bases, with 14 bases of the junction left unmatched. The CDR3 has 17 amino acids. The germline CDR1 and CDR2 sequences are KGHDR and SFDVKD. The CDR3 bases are TGTGCCACCAGTGACAATACGGGACTACCTCTTGTCAATGAGCAGTTCTTC. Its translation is CATSDNTGLPLVNEQFF.

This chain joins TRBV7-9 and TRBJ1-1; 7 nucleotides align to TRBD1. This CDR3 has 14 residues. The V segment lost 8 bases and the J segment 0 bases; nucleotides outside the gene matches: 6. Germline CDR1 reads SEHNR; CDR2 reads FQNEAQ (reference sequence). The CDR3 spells CASGPDRMNTEAFF. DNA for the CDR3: TGTGCCAGCGGACCGGACAGGATGAACACTGAAGCTTTCTTT.

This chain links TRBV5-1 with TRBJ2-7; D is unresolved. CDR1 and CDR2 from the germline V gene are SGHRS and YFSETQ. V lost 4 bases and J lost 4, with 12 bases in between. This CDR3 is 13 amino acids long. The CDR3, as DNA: TGCGCCAGCAGCAACGCGATGGCGTACGAGCAGTACTTC. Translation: CASSNAMAYEQYF.

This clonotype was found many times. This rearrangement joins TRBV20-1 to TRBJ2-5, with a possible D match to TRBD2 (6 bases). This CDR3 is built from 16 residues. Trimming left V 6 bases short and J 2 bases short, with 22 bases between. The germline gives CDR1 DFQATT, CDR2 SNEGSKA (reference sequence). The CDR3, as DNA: TGCAGTGCCCTCCCCCTTTTTGGAGGGGCTCAAGAGACCCAGTACTTC. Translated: CSALPLFGGAQETQYF.

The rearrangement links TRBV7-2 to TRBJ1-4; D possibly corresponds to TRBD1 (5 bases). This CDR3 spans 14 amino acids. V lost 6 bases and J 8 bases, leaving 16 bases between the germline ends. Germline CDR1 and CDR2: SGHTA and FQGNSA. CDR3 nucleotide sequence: TGTGCCAGCAGGGGGGGGATGGATGGCGAAAAACTGTTTTTT. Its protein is CASRGGMDGEKLFF.

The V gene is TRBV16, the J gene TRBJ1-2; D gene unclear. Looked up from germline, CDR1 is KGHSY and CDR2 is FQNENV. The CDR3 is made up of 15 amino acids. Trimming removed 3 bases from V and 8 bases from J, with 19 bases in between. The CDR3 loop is CASSQPDRGNSGYTF. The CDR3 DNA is TGTGCCAGCAGCCAGCCGGATAGAGGGAATTCCGGCTACACCTTC.

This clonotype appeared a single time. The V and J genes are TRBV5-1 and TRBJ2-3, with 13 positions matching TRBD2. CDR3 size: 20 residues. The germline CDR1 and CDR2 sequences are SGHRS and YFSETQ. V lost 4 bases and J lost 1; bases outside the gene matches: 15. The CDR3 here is CASSKGLAGVNPLGTDTQYF. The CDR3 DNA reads TGCGCCAGCAGCAAAGGACTAGCGGGGGTGAACCCGCTTGGCACAGATACGCAGTATTTT. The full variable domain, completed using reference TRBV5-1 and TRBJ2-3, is KAGVTQTPRYLIKTRGQQVTLSCSPISGHRSVSWYQQTPGQGLQFLFEYFSETQRNKGNFPGRFSGRQFSNSRSEMNVSTLELGDSALYLCASSKGLAGVNPLGTDTQYFGPGTRLTVL.

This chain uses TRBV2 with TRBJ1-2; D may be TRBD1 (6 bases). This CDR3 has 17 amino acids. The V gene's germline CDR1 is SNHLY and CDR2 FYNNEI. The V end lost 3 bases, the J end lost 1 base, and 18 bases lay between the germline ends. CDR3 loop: CASSDVIGQTNNYGYTF. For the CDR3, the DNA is TGTGCCAGCAGTGATGTAATTGGACAGACGAATAACTATGGCTACACCTTC.

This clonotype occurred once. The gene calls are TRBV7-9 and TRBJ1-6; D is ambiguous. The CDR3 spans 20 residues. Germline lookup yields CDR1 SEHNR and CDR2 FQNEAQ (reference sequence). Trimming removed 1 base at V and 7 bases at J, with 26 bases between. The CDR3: CASSLDIFEVGHPKNSPLHF. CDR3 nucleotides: TGTGCCAGCAGCTTAGACATCTTTGAAGTTGGGCACCCCAAGAATTCACCCCTCCACTTT.

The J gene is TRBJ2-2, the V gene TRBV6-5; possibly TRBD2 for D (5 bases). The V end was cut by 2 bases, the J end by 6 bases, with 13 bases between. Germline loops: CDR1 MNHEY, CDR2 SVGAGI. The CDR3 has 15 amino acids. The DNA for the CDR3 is TGTGCCAGCAGTTACGTGAGGGATCTGGCCGGGGAGCTGTTTTTT. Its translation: CASSYVRDLAGELFF.

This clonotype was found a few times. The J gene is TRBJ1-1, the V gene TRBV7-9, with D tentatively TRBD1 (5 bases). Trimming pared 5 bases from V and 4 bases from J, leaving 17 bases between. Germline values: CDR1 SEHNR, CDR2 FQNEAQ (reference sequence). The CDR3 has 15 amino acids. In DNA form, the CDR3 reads TGTGCCAGCAGCCCGGGGGACGGGGGGAGCACTGAAGCTTTCTTT. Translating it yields CASSPGDGGSTEAFF.

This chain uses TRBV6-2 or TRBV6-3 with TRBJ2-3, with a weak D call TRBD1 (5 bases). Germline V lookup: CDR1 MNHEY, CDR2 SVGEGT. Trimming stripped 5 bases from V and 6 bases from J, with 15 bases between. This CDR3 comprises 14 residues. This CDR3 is CASSARTRSDTQYF. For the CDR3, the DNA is TGTGCCAGCAGTGCTCGGACACGCTCGGATACGCAGTATTTT.

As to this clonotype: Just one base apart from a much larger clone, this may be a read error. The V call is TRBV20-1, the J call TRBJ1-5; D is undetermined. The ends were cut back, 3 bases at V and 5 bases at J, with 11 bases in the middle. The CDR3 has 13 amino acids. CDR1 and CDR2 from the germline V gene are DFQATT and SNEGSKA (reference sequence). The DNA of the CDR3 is TGCAGTGCTAGTGTAAGGTTATATCAGCCCCAGCATTTT. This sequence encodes CSASVRLYQPQHF.

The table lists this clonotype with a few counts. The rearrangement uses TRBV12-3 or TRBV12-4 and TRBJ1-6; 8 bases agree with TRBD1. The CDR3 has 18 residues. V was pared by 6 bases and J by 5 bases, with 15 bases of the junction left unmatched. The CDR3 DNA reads TGTGCCAGCAGCGAATTCGGACAGGGTATTGATAATAATTCACCCCTCCACTTT. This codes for CASSEFGQGIDNNSPLHF.

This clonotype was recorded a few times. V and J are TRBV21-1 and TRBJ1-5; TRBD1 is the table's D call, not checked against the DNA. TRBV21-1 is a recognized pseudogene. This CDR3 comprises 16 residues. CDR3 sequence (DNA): TGTGCCAGCAACAGGGTTTGTGCCCCTCGCAATCAGCCCCAGCATTTT. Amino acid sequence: CASNRVCAPRNQPQHF.

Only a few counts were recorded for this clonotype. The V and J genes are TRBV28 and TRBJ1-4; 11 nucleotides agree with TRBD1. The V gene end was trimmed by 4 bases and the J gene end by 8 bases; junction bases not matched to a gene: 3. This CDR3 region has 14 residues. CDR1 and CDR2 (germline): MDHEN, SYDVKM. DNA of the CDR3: TGTGCCAGCAGTTCGGACAGGGGGCTCGAAAAACTGTTTTTT. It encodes CASSSDRGLEKLFF.

The CDR3 DNA sequence: TGTGCCATCAGTTCAAACTATAATTCACCCCTCCACTTT. Protein product: CAISSNYNSPLHF. The V and J genes are TRBV10-3 and TRBJ1-6; D is uncertain. The CDR3 extends over 13 amino acids. Germline loops: CDR1 ENHRY, CDR2 SYGVKD. The germline V and J ends were trimmed by 5 bases and 3 bases, with 5 bases remaining between them.

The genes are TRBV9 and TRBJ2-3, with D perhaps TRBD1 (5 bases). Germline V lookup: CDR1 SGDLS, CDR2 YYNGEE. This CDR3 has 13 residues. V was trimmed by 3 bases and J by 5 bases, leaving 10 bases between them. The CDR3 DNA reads TGTGCCAGCAGCGCACTCAGGGAAGATACGCAGTATTTT. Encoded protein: CASSALREDTQYF.

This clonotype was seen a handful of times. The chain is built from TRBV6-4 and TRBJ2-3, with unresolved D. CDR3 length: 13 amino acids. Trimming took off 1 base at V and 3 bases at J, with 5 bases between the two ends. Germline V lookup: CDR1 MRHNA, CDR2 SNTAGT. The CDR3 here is CASSDLPTDTQYF. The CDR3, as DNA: TGTGCCAGCAGTGACTTGCCGACAGATACGCAGTATTTT.

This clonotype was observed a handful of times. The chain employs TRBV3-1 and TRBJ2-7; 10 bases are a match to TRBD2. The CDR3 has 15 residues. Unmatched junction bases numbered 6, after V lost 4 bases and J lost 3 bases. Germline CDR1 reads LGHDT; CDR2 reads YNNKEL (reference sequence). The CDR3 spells CASSRTSGASYEQYF. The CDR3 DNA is TGTGCCAGCAGCCGTACTAGCGGGGCGAGCTACGAGCAGTACTTC.

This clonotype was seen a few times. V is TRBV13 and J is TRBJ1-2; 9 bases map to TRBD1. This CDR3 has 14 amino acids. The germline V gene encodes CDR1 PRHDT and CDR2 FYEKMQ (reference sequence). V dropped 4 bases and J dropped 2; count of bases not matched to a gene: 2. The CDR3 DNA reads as TGTGCCAGCAGCTCGGACAGGGGCAACTATGGCTACACCTTC. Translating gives CASSSDRGNYGYTF. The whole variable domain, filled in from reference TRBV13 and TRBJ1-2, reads AAGVIQSPRHLIKEKRETATLKCYPIPRHDTVYWYQQGPGQDPQFLISFYEKMQSDKGSIPDRFSAQQFSDYHSELNMSSLELGDSALYFCASSSDRGNYGYTFGSGTRLTVV.